A selection of T cell receptor beta chains follows, all from one sample in a study of neurological immune-mediated disorders. TCRdb itself ran the 5' RACE reads through MiXCR, one entry per CDR3 protein. The sample includes around 70,000 distinct CDR3 sequences, 4% to 6% seen only once; the top ten take over 2.5%. The sample comprised PBMCs. These receptors all stem from a woman in her 30s with multiple sclerosis. Each CDR3 is given with its conserved first and last residue. D genes are given only for firm matches. Not all rows give a size; the values are once, few, many and, for expanded clones, a class.

v_call: TRBV7-2
clone_size: many
d_call: .
j_call: TRBJ2-1
cdr3_nt: TGTGCCAGCAGCATAAACCTGGCGGGGATAAACAATGAGCAGTTCTTC
cdr3_aa: CASSINLAGINNEQFF

v_call: TRBV20-1
clone_size: many
d_call: .
j_call: TRBJ2-3
cdr3_nt: TGCAGGATAGGGCCACAGGGCCTCACAGATACGCAGTATTTT
cdr3_aa: CRIGPQGLTDTQYF

v_call: TRBV12-3/TRBV12-4
clone_size: many
d_call: .
j_call: TRBJ1-2
cdr3_nt: TGTGCCAGCAGTCTACCGGGACTTGATGGCTACACCTTC
cdr3_aa: CASSLPGLDGYTF

v_call: TRBV5-1
clone_size: .
d_call: TRBD2
j_call: TRBJ2-3
cdr3_nt: TGCGCCAGCAGCTTGGGGCCACGGGGGGGGACAGATACGCAGTATTTT
cdr3_aa: CASSLGPRGGTDTQYF

v_call: TRBV11-2
clone_size: many
d_call: .
j_call: TRBJ2-7
cdr3_nt: TGTGCCAGCAGCCCTAACGACGGGGACTTCGCCTACGAGCAGTACTTC
cdr3_aa: CASSPNDGDFAYEQYF

v_call: TRBV10-3
clone_size: many
d_call: TRBD1
j_call: TRBJ2-1
cdr3_nt: TGTGCCATCAGTGAGTCGAATCCCACAGGGGTCCAAACTAGCTCCTACAATGAGCAGTTCTTC
cdr3_aa: CAISESNPTGVQTSSYNEQFF

v_call: TRBV20-1
clone_size: .
d_call: .
j_call: TRBJ1-2
cdr3_nt: TGCAGAGGGGGAACGGAAAACTATGGCTACACCTTC
cdr3_aa: CRGGTENYGYTF

v_call: TRBV9
clone_size: many
d_call: .
j_call: TRBJ2-2
cdr3_nt: TGTGCCAGCAGTCAGTACACCGGGGAGCTGTTTTTT
cdr3_aa: CASSQYTGELFF

v_call: TRBV20-1
clone_size: few
d_call: .
j_call: TRBJ1-1
cdr3_nt: TGCAGTGCTAGAGACGCGCACAGGGCGATGAACACTGAAGCTTTCTTT
cdr3_aa: CSARDAHRAMNTEAFF

v_call: TRBV10-3
clone_size: many
d_call: .
j_call: TRBJ2-3
cdr3_nt: TGTGCCATCAGCGATTTCCAAGGGGGTCAAGATACGCAGTATTTT
cdr3_aa: CAISDFQGGQDTQYF

v_call: TRBV5-1
clone_size: many
d_call: .
j_call: TRBJ2-6
cdr3_nt: TGCGCCAGCAGCCCGGACACCAGCTCTGGGGCCAACGTCCTGACTTTC
cdr3_aa: CASSPDTSSGANVLTF

v_call: TRBV20-1
clone_size: few
d_call: TRBD1
j_call: TRBJ1-4
cdr3_nt: TGCAGTGCTTACAGGGGCGATAGTGAAAAACTGTTTTTT
cdr3_aa: CSAYRGDSEKLFF

v_call: TRBV12-3/TRBV12-4
clone_size: .
d_call: .
j_call: TRBJ2-3
cdr3_nt: TGTGCCAGCCGCTTTGGGGGGGGGCCGTTCCCAGATACGCAGTATTTT
cdr3_aa: CASRFGGGPFPDTQYF

v_call: TRBV3-1
clone_size: many
d_call: .
j_call: TRBJ1-1
cdr3_nt: TGTGCCAGCAGCCAAGCTAACGAGGGGAGAGGCACTGAAGCTTTCTTT
cdr3_aa: CASSQANEGRGTEAFF

v_call: TRBV20-1
clone_size: .
d_call: .
j_call: TRBJ1-2
cdr3_nt: TGCAGTGCTAGAGAGAGTGGAAAGGGAGGAGATGGCTACACCTTC
cdr3_aa: CSARESGKGGDGYTF

v_call: TRBV5-1
clone_size: many
d_call: .
j_call: TRBJ2-3
cdr3_nt: TGCGCCAGCAGCCTCCCACCCCACGATACGCAGTATTTT
cdr3_aa: CASSLPPHDTQYF

v_call: TRBV18
clone_size: .
d_call: .
j_call: TRBJ2-7
cdr3_nt: TGTGCCAGCTCACCGGGTCTACCCTACGAGCAGTACTTC
cdr3_aa: CASSPGLPYEQYF

v_call: TRBV7-8
clone_size: few
d_call: TRBD1
j_call: TRBJ2-7
cdr3_nt: TGTGCCAGCAGCGCGGGACAGGGGGTCTCCTACGAGCAGTACTTC
cdr3_aa: CASSAGQGVSYEQYF

v_call: TRBV5-1
clone_size: many
d_call: .
j_call: TRBJ1-5
cdr3_nt: TGCGCCAGCAGCTATGGGGGGGACGGTCAGCCCCAGCATTTT
cdr3_aa: CASSYGGDGQPQHF

v_call: TRBV7-2
clone_size: many
d_call: .
j_call: TRBJ2-7
cdr3_nt: TGTGCCAGCAGCTTAGCGAGCGCGCACGAGCAGTACTTC
cdr3_aa: CASSLASAHEQYF

v_call: TRBV5-1
clone_size: many
d_call: .
j_call: TRBJ2-7
cdr3_nt: TGCGCCAGCAGCCCCCCGGCGGCCTCCTACGAGCAGTACTTC
cdr3_aa: CASSPPAASYEQYF

v_call: TRBV21-1
clone_size: many
d_call: .
j_call: TRBJ1-2
cdr3_nt: TGTGCCAGCAGCAAAGCATGGGGGCGAAGCTATGGCTACACCTTC
cdr3_aa: CASSKAWGRSYGYTF

v_call: TRBV21-1
clone_size: medium-sized
d_call: .
j_call: TRBJ2-7
cdr3_nt: TGTGCCAGCAGCAAAGCGTCCGAGCAGTACTTC
cdr3_aa: CASSKASEQYF

v_call: TRBV12-3/TRBV12-4
clone_size: .
d_call: TRBD2
j_call: TRBJ2-5
cdr3_nt: TGTGCCAGCAGTAGGACTAGCGGGGGGGCGGGAGAGACCCAGTACTTC
cdr3_aa: CASSRTSGGAGETQYF

v_call: TRBV11-2
clone_size: .
d_call: .
j_call: TRBJ1-1
cdr3_nt: TGTGCCAGCAGCTTAAAAGAAAGGTTCACGAACACTGAAGCTTTCTTT
cdr3_aa: CASSLKERFTNTEAFF

v_call: TRBV5-1
clone_size: many
d_call: TRBD2
j_call: TRBJ2-1
cdr3_nt: TGCGCCAGCAGCTTGTATGGCTCTAGCGGGGGCAATGAGCAGTTCTTC
cdr3_aa: CASSLYGSSGGNEQFF

v_call: TRBV6-5
clone_size: many
d_call: .
j_call: TRBJ2-6
cdr3_nt: TGTGCCAGCAGTTACTCGTCCGACTCTGGGGCCAACGTCCTGACTTTC
cdr3_aa: CASSYSSDSGANVLTF

v_call: TRBV4-2
clone_size: few
d_call: .
j_call: TRBJ2-7
cdr3_nt: TGTGCCAGCAGCCAAGATGGGGCACGGGACCCAGTACGACAACAGTACTTC
cdr3_aa: CASSQDGARDPVRQQYF

v_call: TRBV5-1
clone_size: many
d_call: .
j_call: TRBJ2-7
cdr3_nt: TGCGCCAGCAGATTAAACGAGCAGTACTTC
cdr3_aa: CASRLNEQYF

v_call: TRBV12-5
clone_size: .
d_call: .
j_call: TRBJ1-6
cdr3_nt: TGTGCTAGTGGTTTGGTTAATTCACCCCTCCACTTT
cdr3_aa: CASGLVNSPLHF

v_call: TRBV5-1
clone_size: many
d_call: TRBD1
j_call: TRBJ1-1
cdr3_nt: TGCGCCAGCAGCCGCGGGACAGGGGGAGTCACTGAAGCTTTCTTT
cdr3_aa: CASSRGTGGVTEAFF

v_call: TRBV5-1
clone_size: many
d_call: .
j_call: TRBJ1-2
cdr3_nt: TGCGCCAGCAGCCGCGGGGACGTCGGCTATGGCTACACCTTC
cdr3_aa: CASSRGDVGYGYTF

v_call: TRBV11-3
clone_size: .
d_call: .
j_call: TRBJ1-1
cdr3_nt: TGTGCCAGCAGGATCTACGGGGGGGCCTGGAACACTGAAGCTTTCTTT
cdr3_aa: CASRIYGGAWNTEAFF

v_call: TRBV20-1
clone_size: .
d_call: TRBD2
j_call: TRBJ2-2
cdr3_nt: TGCAGTGCGAGCGGGCTAGCGGGGCCTTCGAACACCGGGGAGCTGTTTTTT
cdr3_aa: CSASGLAGPSNTGELFF

v_call: TRBV6-5
clone_size: many
d_call: TRBD1
j_call: TRBJ1-5
cdr3_nt: TGTGCCAGCAGTCTGGGACAGTATAGCAATCAGCCCCAGCATTTT
cdr3_aa: CASSLGQYSNQPQHF

v_call: TRBV5-6
clone_size: few
d_call: .
j_call: TRBJ2-2
cdr3_nt: TGTGCCAGCAGCCCGACAGGCAGGGGATTGACCGGGGAGCTGTTTTTT
cdr3_aa: CASSPTGRGLTGELFF

v_call: TRBV6-2/TRBV6-3
clone_size: many
d_call: TRBD2
j_call: TRBJ2-1
cdr3_nt: TGTGCCAGCAGCCTCGGACTAGCGGGGTACAATGAGCAGTTCTTC
cdr3_aa: CASSLGLAGYNEQFF

v_call: TRBV7-6
clone_size: once
d_call: .
j_call: TRBJ2-7
cdr3_nt: TGTGCCAGCAGCTTAACCCAGGGAGAGCAGTACTTC
cdr3_aa: CASSLTQGEQYF

v_call: TRBV6-1
clone_size: .
d_call: TRBD1
j_call: TRBJ1-1
cdr3_nt: TGTGCCACCATCACAGGGGCCGGCGAAGCTTTCTTT
cdr3_aa: CATITGAGEAFF

v_call: TRBV20-1
clone_size: many
d_call: TRBD2
j_call: TRBJ2-1
cdr3_nt: TGCAGTGCTAGAGCATCCGTTCACGGGGGGAAACACAATGAGCAGTTCTTC
cdr3_aa: CSARASVHGGKHNEQFF

v_call: TRBV7-8
clone_size: many
d_call: .
j_call: TRBJ2-2
cdr3_nt: TGTGCCAGCAGCTTAGGGTGGTCGGGGACCACCGGGGAGCTGTTTTTT
cdr3_aa: CASSLGWSGTTGELFF

v_call: TRBV20-1
clone_size: many
d_call: .
j_call: TRBJ2-3
cdr3_nt: TGCAGTGCTGAGCTGGGAGACTGGCCTAGCACAGATACGCAGTATTTT
cdr3_aa: CSAELGDWPSTDTQYF

v_call: TRBV20-1
clone_size: many
d_call: TRBD2
j_call: TRBJ2-1
cdr3_nt: TGCAGTGCTTCTAGCGGGGAGTTGATCTTC
cdr3_aa: CSASSGELIF

v_call: TRBV21-1
clone_size: many
d_call: .
j_call: TRBJ1-5
cdr3_nt: TGTGCCAGCAGCAAAGATTCCCGGGACAGGGGGCTCAATCAGCCCCAGCATTTT
cdr3_aa: CASSKDSRDRGLNQPQHF

v_call: TRBV20-1
clone_size: many
d_call: TRBD1
j_call: TRBJ2-7
cdr3_nt: TGCAGTGCCTTCAGACAGGGGGCAGGGGAATCCGGGGAGCAGTACTTC
cdr3_aa: CSAFRQGAGESGEQYF

v_call: TRBV5-1
clone_size: .
d_call: .
j_call: TRBJ1-4
cdr3_nt: TGCGCCAGCAGCTTGAACCAAATGGTTGAAAAACTGTTTTTT
cdr3_aa: CASSLNQMVEKLFF

v_call: TRBV12-3/TRBV12-4
clone_size: few
d_call: .
j_call: TRBJ2-7
cdr3_nt: TGTGCCAGCAGTTTAGGCGGGGAGGCCTACGAGCAGTACTTC
cdr3_aa: CASSLGGEAYEQYF

v_call: TRBV20-1
clone_size: medium-sized
d_call: TRBD1
j_call: TRBJ2-1
cdr3_nt: TGCAGTGCTAGCCCCCCGGGACAGGGGAAGTTCTTC
cdr3_aa: CSASPPGQGKFF

v_call: TRBV28
clone_size: many
d_call: TRBD1
j_call: TRBJ2-7
cdr3_nt: TGTGCCAGCAGCCCAGGGGGCTTGTACGAGCAGTACTTC
cdr3_aa: CASSPGGLYEQYF

v_call: TRBV6-5
clone_size: many
d_call: .
j_call: TRBJ2-5
cdr3_nt: TGTGCCAGCAGTTTGCGAGAGACCCAGTACTTC
cdr3_aa: CASSLRETQYF

v_call: TRBV14
clone_size: many
d_call: .
j_call: TRBJ1-2
cdr3_nt: TGTGCCAGCAGCCAGACAGCCCGTGTAGGTGGCTACACCTTC
cdr3_aa: CASSQTARVGGYTF